This T cell receptor (beta chain) was recovered during a study of blood T cell repertoires in COVID-19 (TCRdb year 2020). Broadly, across the study: Collaborator samples came from the United States, Italy and Spain and covered acute and convalescent phases of COVID-19. Subjects who had been exposed to COVID-19, were actively infected with it, or had recovered from it provided the deeply sampled blood TCRbeta repertoires that made up the dataset. The prospective study material was composed of cDNA or gDNA derived from T cells, B-cell-depleted T cells, or PBMCs. Samples came from the ongoing ImmuneRACE study (first 160 participants) plus 1,254 subjects from 6 global collaborators. HLA class I and class II types, where available, came from metadata supplied by the sample provider rather than from assay-based typing. The sample metadata nearly always contained a de-identified subject ID, COVID-19 status, age in years and sex. The repertoires were released in a freely available public database meant as a resource for research on the immune response to SARS-CoV-2. On the study overall, not on this receptor specifically: The quantity of clinical and demographic metadata differed by source and by participant and was supplied without curation.

Collaborating institutions collected whole blood in K2EDTA tubes following their own protocols. Collaborator samples were shipped for TCRbeta analysis as frozen whole blood, isolated PBMCs, or DNA extracted from either sample type. The immunoSEQ Assay, a bias-controlled multiplex PCR, was used to amplify TCRbeta CDR3 regions from genomic DNA. In the source study's methods: Nucleated cell counts per sample were estimated from amplification of reference gene primers within the assay. To quantify the absolute abundance of each unique TCRbeta CDR3 rearrangement, sequence reads were collapsed and filtered. For each sample, productive Simpson clonality was calculated as the square root of Simpson's diversity index over productive rearrangements. TCRdb stores this immuneACCESS table with in-frame sequences only. Part of the clones is absent; in the studies checked, under half of the shortfall reflects unresolved V genes, and no reason is known for the rest. V and J calls and clone size are copied from that table; D and trimming were computed from the DNA. The sample includes about 26,000 clones, with more than 75% observed a single time. The leading ten clones occupy 13% of the sample.

Points on this clone: Its cognate antigen has yet to be identified. No qualities accompany the bases; no much larger clone lies one base away.

Trimming takes 1 base from V and 1 base from J, and the germline ends sit 7 bases apart. The CDR3 goes from the cysteine to the phenylalanine over 14 residues. Only the CDR3 DNA is retained, 42 bases long and in frame from the first base. From the germline V gene (reference sequence), CDR1 is LGHDT and CDR2 is YNNKEL. Rearrangement joined TRBV3-1 (or the pseudogene TRBV3-2) to TRBJ1-2; the D segment could be TRBD1, given 6 matching bases. The sequencing input was peripheral blood. The receptor was derived from a human donor in a cohort sampled during active COVID-19. The donor label of this sample is uncertain. The sequenced DNA: TGTGCCAGCAGCCAAGGGACAGTTAACTATGGCTACACCTTC. Translated, this gives CASSQGTVNYGYTF.